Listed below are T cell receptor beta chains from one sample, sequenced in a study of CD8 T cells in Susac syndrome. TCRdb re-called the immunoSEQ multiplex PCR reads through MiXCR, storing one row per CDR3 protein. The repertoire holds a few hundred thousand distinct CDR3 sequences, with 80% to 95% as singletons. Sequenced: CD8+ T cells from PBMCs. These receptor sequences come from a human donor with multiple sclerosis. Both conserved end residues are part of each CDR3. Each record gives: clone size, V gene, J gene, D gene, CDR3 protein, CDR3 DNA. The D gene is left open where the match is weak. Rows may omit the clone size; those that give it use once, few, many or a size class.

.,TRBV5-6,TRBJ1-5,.,CASSMGRYQPQHF,TGTGCCAGCAGCATGGGACGGTATCAGCCCCAGCATTTT
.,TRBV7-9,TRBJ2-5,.,CASSYLGGQETQYF,TGTGCCAGCAGCTACTTGGGGGGCCAAGAGACCCAGTACTTC
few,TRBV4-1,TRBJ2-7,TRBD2,CASSQVPSGISSYEQYF,TGCGCCAGCAGCCAAGTCCCTAGCGGGATAAGCTCCTACGAGCAGTACTTC
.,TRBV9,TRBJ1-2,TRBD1,CASSVGTGGAHYGYTF,TGTGCCAGCAGCGTAGGGACAGGGGGCGCCCACTATGGCTACACCTTC
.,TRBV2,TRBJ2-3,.,CASLALQKNTDTQYF,TGTGCCAGCTTGGCTTTGCAGAAGAACACAGATACGCAGTATTTT
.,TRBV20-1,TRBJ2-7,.,CSARPGGYEQYF,TGCAGTGCTAGGCCCGGGGGTTACGAGCAGTACTTC
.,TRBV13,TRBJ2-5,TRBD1,CASSYPTPGGTQYF,TGTGCCAGCAGCTACCCGACCCCAGGGGGGACCCAGTACTTC
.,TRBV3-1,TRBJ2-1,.,CASSPSQGPGGEQFF,TGTGCCAGCAGCCCAAGCCAGGGCCCAGGCGGTGAGCAGTTCTTC
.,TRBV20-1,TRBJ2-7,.,CSANRGEQYF,TGCAGTGCTAACCGAGGCGAGCAGTACTTC
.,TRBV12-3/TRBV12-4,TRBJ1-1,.,CASSLALGGEAFF,TGTGCCAGCAGTTTAGCTCTTGGTGGTGAAGCTTTCTTT
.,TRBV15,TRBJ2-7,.,CATSIVDSSYEQYF,TGTGCCACCAGCATAGTTGATTCCTCCTACGAGCAGTACTTC
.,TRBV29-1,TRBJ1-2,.,CSVETGTYGYTF,TGCAGCGTTGAAACGGGAACCTATGGCTACACCTTC
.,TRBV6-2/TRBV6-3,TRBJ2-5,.,CASSYGSGTQETQYF,TGTGCCAGCAGTTATGGATCCGGGACCCAGGAGACCCAGTACTTC
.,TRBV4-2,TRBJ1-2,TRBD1,CASSQKFTGAAADRANYGYTF,TGTGCCAGCAGCCAAAAATTTACAGGGGCGGCAGCCGATCGGGCTAACTATGGCTACACCTTC
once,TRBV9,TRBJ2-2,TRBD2,CASRGTSATGELFF,TGTGCCAGCAGGGGGACTAGCGCCACCGGGGAGCTGTTTTTT
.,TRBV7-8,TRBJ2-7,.,CASSPEASTVGEQYF,TGTGCCAGCAGCCCGGAGGCCAGTACGGTAGGCGAGCAGTACTTC
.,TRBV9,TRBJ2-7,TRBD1,CASSVGTGLSYEQYF,TGTGCCAGCAGCGTAGGGACAGGCCTCTCCTACGAGCAGTACTTC
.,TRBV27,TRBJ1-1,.,CASSSDEAEAFF,TGTGCCAGCAGTTCCGATGAGGCTGAAGCTTTCTTT
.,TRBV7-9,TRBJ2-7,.,CAAGDGGAYEQYF,TGTGCCGCAGGGGATGGGGGCGCCTACGAGCAGTACTTC
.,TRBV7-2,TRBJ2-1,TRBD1,CASSFGTGNYNEQFF,TGTGCCAGCAGCTTCGGGACAGGGAACTACAATGAGCAGTTCTTC
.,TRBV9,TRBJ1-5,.,CASSSGFNQPQHF,TGTGCCAGCAGTTCAGGTTTCAATCAGCCCCAGCATTTT
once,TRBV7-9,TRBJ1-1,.,CASSLRRGASLNTEAFF,TGTGCCAGCAGCTTAAGGCGGGGGGCATCATTGAACACTGAAGCTTTCTTT